This passage covers 10 T cell receptor beta chains from one sample sequenced in a study of breast tumors, draining lymph nodes, adjacent tissues. Axillary draining lymph nodes of breast cancer patients supplied the node samples. Using its own MiXCR run on the multiplex PCR reads, TCRdb lists one record per CDR3 protein. The repertoire holds over 150,000 distinct CDR3 sequences, roughly 31% seen once, with 4.3% in the top ten. The sequencing sample was made of axillary lymph node tissue. These TCRs come from a female donor with breast cancer. Some clones in this sample may be carry-over from other donors' samples.

The V and J genes are TRBV10-2 and TRBJ2-1; a weak D match, TRBD2 (7 bases). The CDR3 sequence is 17 residues long. V lost 0 bases to trimming and J lost 9 bases, with 21 bases between them. The germline V gene has CDR1 WSHSY and CDR2 SAAADI. CDR3 region: CASSESNRGGSSREQFF. DNA of the CDR3: TGCGCCAGCAGTGAGTCGAATAGGGGGGGGAGTTCGCGTGAGCAGTTCTTC.

This clonotype has more than one count but fewer than ten. A read error may account for a junction end that differs from germline. The chain employs TRBV6-5 and TRBJ1-5; the D is unclear. CDR3 length: 13 residues. Germline CDR1 is MNHEY and CDR2 is SVGAGI. The CDR3 here is CASSYSSGQPQHF. For the CDR3, the DNA is TGTGCCAGCAGTTACTCGAGTGGTCAGCCCCAACATTTT.

There are many counts of this clonotype. The chain has TRBV7-2 and TRBJ1-2; D not certain. The germline V and J ends were trimmed by 5 bases and 2 bases, with 12 bases remaining between them. This CDR3 comprises 14 residues. Germline assignment: CDR1 SGHTA and CDR2 FQGNSA. This CDR3 reads CASSRGQLNYGYTF. In nucleotides, the CDR3 is TGTGCCAGCAGCCGAGGGCAACTAAACTATGGCTACACCTTC.

Many counts were recorded for this clonotype. At one of its ends the junction is not consistent with the germline gene, which may arise from a read error. The chain combines TRBV7-3 with TRBJ1-2, with 8 bases fitting TRBD1. This CDR3 has 15 amino acids. Germline loops: CDR1 SGHTA, CDR2 FQGTGA. The CDR3 reads CASSLTHGQGEGYPF. CDR3 coding DNA: TGTGCCAGCAGCTTAACCCACGGACAGGGTGAAGGCTACCCCTTC. The full variable domain, in which reference TRBV7-3 and TRBJ1-2 provide the parts outside the CDR3, is GAGVSQTPSNKVTEKGKYVELRCDPISGHTALYWYRQSLGQGPEFLIYFQGTGAADDSGLPNDRFFAVRPEGSVSTLKIQRTERGDSAVYLCASSLTHGQGEGYPFGSGTRLTVV.

About this clonotype: A much larger clone sits a single nucleotide away, making a read error possible. The gene calls are TRBV20-1 and TRBJ2-5; 14 positions agree with TRBD2. The CDR3 covers 16 residues. Per the germline V gene, CDR1 is DFQATT and CDR2 is SNEGSKA (reference sequence). The V and J ends lost 5 bases and 4 bases, in that order; junction bases with no gene match: 9. For the CDR3, the DNA is TGCAGTGCTCCGGGACTAGCGGGAGTAGGAGTAGAGACCCAGTACTTC. Translating gives CSAPGLAGVGVETQYF.

This chain links TRBV20-1 with TRBJ2-2, with 8 bases fitting TRBD2. This CDR3 contains 12 residues. With V trimmed by 6 bases and J by 6 bases, 3 bases remained unmatched. From germline, CDR1 is DFQATT and CDR2 SNEGSKA (reference sequence). The CDR3 spells CSAAGGAGELFF. The CDR3, as DNA: TGCAGTGCAGCCGGGGGGGCCGGGGAGCTGTTTTTT.

This clonotype has ten or more counts. The CDR3 reads CASSPGQGAKLFF. CDR3 nucleotides: TGTGCCAGCAGCCCCGGACAGGGAGCGAAACTGTTTTTT. The chain uses TRBV12-3 or TRBV12-4 and TRBJ1-4, with 8 nucleotides matching TRBD1. V was pared by 6 bases and J by 11 bases, with 8 bases of the junction left unmatched. The CDR3 is 13 amino acids.

On this clonotype: The CDR3 end shows no conserved phenylalanine or tryptophan, and so a read error is likely. The chain joins TRBV25-1 to TRBJ1-6, with D maybe TRBD1 (6 bases). V was clipped by 6 bases and J by 5 bases, with 23 bases between them. The CDR3 covers 18 residues. Germline V gene lookup returns CDR1 MGHDK and CDR2 SYGVNS. CDR3 in amino acids: CASSSAGGGRGNNSPLHL. CDR3 DNA sequence: TGTGCCAGCAGCTCCGCTGGTGGGGGAAGGGGGAATAATTCACCCCTCCACCTT.

The sample holds many counts of this clonotype. V and J are TRBV13 and TRBJ2-7; no clear D gene. The CDR3 runs 12 residues. Trimming stripped 3 bases from V and 2 bases from J, with 5 bases between. Germline values: CDR1 PRHDT, CDR2 FYEKMQ (reference sequence). In nucleotides, the CDR3 is TGTGCCAGCAGCTTTAAGGCCTACGAGCAGTACTTC. It yields the protein CASSFKAYEQYF.

This clonotype showed up many times. The chain combines TRBV11-1 with TRBJ2-1, with 11 nucleotides matching TRBD2. The V gene end was trimmed by 3 bases and the J gene end by 4 bases; junction bases not matched to a gene: 5. The CDR3 extends over 16 amino acids. CDR1 and CDR2 (germline): SGHAT, FQDESV (reference sequence). CDR3 in DNA: TGTGCCAGCAGCTTGACGGGACTAGCGGCATACAATGAGCAGTTCTTC. Protein: CASSLTGLAAYNEQFF.